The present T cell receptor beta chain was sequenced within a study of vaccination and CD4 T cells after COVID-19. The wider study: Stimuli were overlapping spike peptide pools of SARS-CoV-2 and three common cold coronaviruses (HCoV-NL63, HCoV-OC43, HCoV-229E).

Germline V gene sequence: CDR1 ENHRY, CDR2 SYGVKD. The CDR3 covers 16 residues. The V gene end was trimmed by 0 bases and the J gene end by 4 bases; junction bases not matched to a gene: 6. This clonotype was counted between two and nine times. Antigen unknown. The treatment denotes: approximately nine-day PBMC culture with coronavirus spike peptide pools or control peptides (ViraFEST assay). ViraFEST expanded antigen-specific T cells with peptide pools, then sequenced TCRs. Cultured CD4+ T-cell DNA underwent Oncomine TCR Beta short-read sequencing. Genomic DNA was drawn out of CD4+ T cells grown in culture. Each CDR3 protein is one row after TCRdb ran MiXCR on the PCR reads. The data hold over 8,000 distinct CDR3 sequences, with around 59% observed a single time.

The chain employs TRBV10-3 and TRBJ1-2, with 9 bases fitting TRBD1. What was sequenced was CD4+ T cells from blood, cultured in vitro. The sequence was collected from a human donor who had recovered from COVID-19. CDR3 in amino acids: CAISESGQGTTYGYTF. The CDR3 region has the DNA TGTGCCATCAGTGAGTCGGGACAGGGAACAACCTATGGCTACACCTTC.